What follows are 16 T cell receptor beta chains derived from one specimen sequenced in a study of shared clonotypes between healthy human individuals. Data came from immunoSEQ multiplex PCR; TCRdb stores just in-frame clones and leaves some out. Of about 190,000 clones listed, approximately 70% are singletons. Sequencing was done on a sample of memory CD4+ T cells sorted from blood. Subset meaning: CD45RA-negative fraction. The receptors originated from a man aged 25-45 years in good health.

The J gene is TRBJ2-5, the V gene TRBV10-3; 10 nucleotides line up with TRBD1. The V segment lost 5 bases and the J segment 1 base; nucleotides outside the gene matches: 4. The CDR3 loop spans 15 amino acids. Germline CDR1 is ENHRY and CDR2 is SYGVKD. DNA of the CDR3: TGTGCCATCAGTACCGGGACAGGGGTCCAAGAGACCCAGTACTTC. It codes for CAISTGTGVQETQYF.

The genes are TRBV20-1 and TRBJ2-5; D tentatively fits TRBD1 or TRBD2 (5 bases each). Per the germline V gene, CDR1 is DFQATT and CDR2 is SNEGSKA (reference sequence). This CDR3 has 11 residues. V shed 4 bases and J shed 9 bases, with 12 bases lying between them. CDR3 region: CSAIYGAPQYF. As DNA, the CDR3 is TGCAGTGCTATATACGGGGCGCCCCAGTACTTC.

This sequence joins TRBV11-2 and TRBJ1-1; D might be TRBD1 (6 bases). The germline V gene encodes CDR1 SGHAT and CDR2 FQNNGV. The CDR3 covers 17 residues. V was trimmed by 4 bases and J by 0 bases, leaving 18 bases between them. CDR3 region: CASSWEKGQPLNTEAFF. The DNA of the CDR3 is TGTGCCAGCAGCTGGGAAAAAGGACAGCCTTTGAACACTGAAGCTTTCTTT. Full variable domain (outside the CDR3, taken from reference TRBV11-2 and TRBJ1-1): EAGVAQSPRYKIIEKRQSVAFWCNPISGHATLYWYQQILGQGPKLLIQFQNNGVVDDSQLPKDRFSAERLKGVDSTLKIQPAKLEDSAVYLCASSWEKGQPLNTEAFFGQGTRLTVV.

V and J are TRBV18 and TRBJ2-1; D ambiguous. The CDR3 is 15 amino acids. Germline CDR1 and CDR2: KGHSH and LQKENI. Trimming took off 4 bases at V and 0 bases at J, with 10 bases between the two ends. The CDR3 region is CASSQSVSSYNEQFF. CDR3 DNA: TGTGCCAGCTCACAAAGCGTCAGCTCCTACAATGAGCAGTTCTTC.

This clone was seen a few times. The chain combines TRBV6-6 with TRBJ2-7; TRBD1 might be the D (6 bases). V lost 6 bases and J lost 0, with 9 bases in between. CDR1 and CDR2 from the germline V gene are MNHNY and SVGAGI (reference sequence). CDR3 length equals 13 residues. In DNA form, the CDR3 reads TGTGCCAGCAGGGACAGCTACTCCTACGAGCAGTACTTC. Its protein is CASRDSYSYEQYF.

This rearrangement joins TRBV29-1 to TRBJ1-2; maybe TRBD1 (5 bases). Between the trimmed V and J ends, which lost 4 bases and 2 bases, there was a span of 5 bases. From germline, CDR1 is SQVTM and CDR2 ANQGSEA. The CDR3 covers 11 residues. This chain's CDR3 is CSVGGNYGYTF. CDR3 DNA: TGCAGCGTTGGGGGGAACTATGGCTACACCTTC.

This chain links TRBV5-5 with TRBJ2-5, with a possible D match to TRBD1 (6 bases). With 4 bases removed from V and 5 bases from J, the gap between germline ends came to 15 bases. This CDR3 comprises 14 residues. In germline, CDR1 is SGHKS, CDR2 YYEKEE (reference sequence). The DNA for the CDR3 is TGTGCCAGCAGCACCAACGACAGGTTGGAGACCCAGTACTTC. Translation gives CASSTNDRLETQYF.

The chain links TRBV7-8 to TRBJ2-7, with D possibly TRBD1 on 6 matching bases. The CDR3 totals 14 residues. V shed 6 bases and J shed 5 bases, with 17 bases lying between them. Germline V gene lookup returns CDR1 SGHVS and CDR2 FQNEAQ. DNA of the CDR3: TGTGCCAGCAGTTATACAGGGTTCTTGGACGAGCAGTACTTC. This codes for CASSYTGFLDEQYF.

The rearrangement links TRBV18 to TRBJ2-5; unclear D gene. Trimming took 6 bases from V and 5 from J, leaving 16 bases between them. Germline CDR1 and CDR2: KGHSH and LQKENI. The CDR3 contains 14 residues. The CDR3 bases are TGTGCCAGCTCGCTTCAGCTGGGAATGGAGACCCAGTACTTC. Its translation is CASSLQLGMETQYF.

The table lists this clone with a few counts. The chain is built from TRBV19 and TRBJ1-1, with TRBD1 as a possible D gene (5 bases). From germline, CDR1 is LNHDA and CDR2 SQIVND (reference sequence). This CDR3 region has 16 residues. V was cut by 1 base and J by 0 bases, with 12 bases left in between. DNA for the CDR3: TGTGCCAGTAGTATAGCACAGGTAGCAATGAACACTGAAGCTTTCTTT. Encoded protein: CASSIAQVAMNTEAFF.

The table lists this clone with a count of one. The chain employs TRBV27 and TRBJ2-1, with 7 bases aligning to TRBD2. From germline, CDR1 is MNHEY and CDR2 SMNVEV (reference sequence). The CDR3 contains 16 residues. Trimming took 6 bases from V and 4 from J; bases not matched to a gene: 12. In DNA, the CDR3 is TGTGCCAGCAGCCCCTGGCGGGGGAGTACGTACAATGAGCAGTTCTTC. Translated: CASSPWRGSTYNEQFF.

Only a few counts were recorded for this clone. This chain joins TRBV6-5 and TRBJ2-5; no definite D call. V was pared by 2 bases and J by 5 bases, with 9 bases between. Germline V gene data show CDR1 as MNHEY and CDR2 as SVGAGI. This CDR3 has 13 amino acids. The CDR3 nucleotides are TGTGCCAGCAGTTACGGCCGCGCTGAGACCCAGTACTTC. It encodes CASSYGRAETQYF.

This chain connects TRBV2 to TRBJ1-1; 7 positions match TRBD1. The CDR3 totals 14 residues. Germline V gene lookup returns CDR1 SNHLY and CDR2 FYNNEI. Unmatched junction bases numbered 8, after V lost 6 bases and J lost 4 bases. This CDR3 is CASSIDRDGTEAFF. DNA of the CDR3: TGTGCCAGCAGCATCGACAGGGACGGCACTGAAGCTTTCTTT.

The rearrangement uses TRBV9 and TRBJ2-2; D is unresolved. Germline V gene lookup returns CDR1 SGDLS and CDR2 YYNGEE. V was trimmed by 0 bases and J by 8 bases, leaving 5 bases between them. This CDR3 comprises 12 residues. CDR3 in amino acids: CASSVDMGELFF. The CDR3 DNA reads as TGTGCCAGCAGCGTAGATATGGGGGAGCTGTTTTTT. The full variable domain, completed using reference TRBV9 and TRBJ2-2, is DSGVTQTPKHLITATGQRVTLRCSPRSGDLSVYWYQQSLDQGLQFLIQYYNGEERAKGNILERFSAQQFPDLHSELNLSSLELGDSALYFCASSVDMGELFFGEGSRLTVL.

Concerning this clone: Other DNA variants within this sample encode the same CDR3. The genes are TRBV18 and TRBJ1-5; possible D gene TRBD1, 5 bases. V lost 6 bases to trimming and J lost 4 bases, with 10 bases between them. Germline V lookup: CDR1 KGHSH, CDR2 LQKENI. The CDR3 consists of 13 residues. The CDR3, as DNA: TGTGCCAGCTCCCCGGGGCCTAATCAGCCCCAGCATTTT. Residues: CASSPGPNQPQHF.

This clone was seen repeatedly, ten times or more. The chain recombines TRBV5-6 with TRBJ1-1; D uncertain. V shed 5 bases and J shed 6 bases, with 20 bases lying between them. This CDR3 spans 15 amino acids. From germline, CDR1 is SGHDT and CDR2 YYEEEE. The CDR3 spells CASRPKARGSAEAFF. The CDR3, as DNA: TGTGCCAGCAGGCCCAAGGCGCGGGGTTCGGCTGAAGCTTTCTTT. The complete variable domain, with remaining parts taken from reference TRBV5-6 and TRBJ1-1, reads DAGVTQSPTHLIKTRGQQVTLRCSPKSGHDTVSWYQQALGQGPQFIFQYYEEEERQRGNFPDRFSGHQFPNYSSELNVNALLLGDSALYLCASRPKARGSAEAFFGQGTRLTVV.